Below are 19 T cell receptor beta chains sequenced from a single sample in a study of T cells in Graves' hyperthyroidism and ophthalmopathy. From RNA transcripts, TCR beta CDR3 regions were amplified. The HTBI primer set served for first-round RT-PCR of the TCR CDR3. TCRdb passed the multiplex PCR reads through MiXCR, listing each CDR3 protein once. The sample has some 510,000 distinct CDR3 sequences; more than 20% are singletons. The sequenced sample was blood. Source of these receptors: a man aged 18-30 years with Graves' hyperthyroidism.

This clonotype was counted at least ten times. V gene TRBV20-1 combines with J gene TRBJ1-1; D not certain. Germline V lookup: CDR1 DFQATT, CDR2 SNEGSKA (reference sequence). The CDR3 length is 13 residues. CDR3 nucleotide sequence: TGCAGGACTCCGGGAAAAATGAACACTGAAGCTTTCTTT. The encoded protein is CRTPGKMNTEAFF.

The sample holds many counts of this clonotype. The rearrangement links TRBV15 to TRBJ1-3; D gene ambiguous. CDR1 and CDR2 (germline): LNHNV, YYDKDF (reference sequence). The V gene lost 5 bases and the J gene lost 4 bases, with 15 bases spanning the gap. The CDR3 has 15 amino acids. CDR3 in amino acids: CATSEVRGSGNTIYF. CDR3 nucleotides: TGTGCCACCAGCGAAGTACGGGGATCCGGAAACACCATATATTTT.

This clonotype was seen ten or more times. The rearrangement links TRBV9 to TRBJ1-1; maybe TRBD1 (5 bases). The germline V and J ends were trimmed by 1 base and 6 bases, with 13 bases remaining between them. The CDR3 has 14 amino acids. Germline CDR1 SGDLS, CDR2 YYNGEE. CDR3 loop: CASSVKGEVAEAFF. CDR3 DNA sequence: TGTGCCAGCAGCGTAAAAGGGGAAGTAGCTGAAGCTTTCTTT.

There are many counts of this clonotype. The chain combines TRBV2 with TRBJ2-7; tentatively, D is TRBD2 (5 bases). CDR3 length: 13 amino acids. Germline CDR1 and CDR2: SNHLY and FYNNEI. The V end was cut by 5 bases, the J end by 5 bases, with 13 bases between. CDR3 sequence (DNA): TGTGCCAGCAGTCTCAGAGGGCTCCACGAGCAGTACTTC. It specifies CASSLRGLHEQYF.

This clonotype came up many times. The chain recombines TRBV5-5 with TRBJ2-5, with D tentatively TRBD2 (5 bases). The CDR3 has 14 amino acids. The germline V gene encodes CDR1 SGHKS and CDR2 YYEKEE (reference sequence). Trimming shortened V by 7 bases and J by 4 bases, and 17 bases separated the two germline ends. The CDR3 is CASFRTYGGETQYF. The CDR3 region has the DNA TGTGCCAGCTTCCGGACGTATGGAGGAGAGACCCAGTACTTC.

This clonotype appeared a single time. J is TRBJ1-5 and V is TRBV6-1; the match to TRBD1 covers 7 bases. Per germline, CDR1 MNHNS and CDR2 SASEGT. This CDR3 region has 14 residues. Losses at the gene ends were 3 bases for V and 6 bases for J; bases not matched to a gene: 5. The CDR3 DNA reads as TGTGCCAGCAGTGATTTAGGGGGCGGTCAGCCCCAGCATTTT. This encodes CASSDLGGGQPQHF.

This clonotype appeared many times. The chain uses TRBV6-5 and TRBJ2-3; TRBD1 or TRBD2 may be the D gene (5 bases each). Germline CDR1 reads MNHEY; CDR2 reads SVGAGI. CDR3 length: 13 amino acids. With 2 bases removed from V and 3 bases from J, the gap between germline ends came to 6 bases. For the CDR3, the DNA is TGTGCCAGCAGTTACGAGGGGACAGATACGCAGTATTTT. This sequence encodes CASSYEGTDTQYF.

The rearrangement links TRBV7-8 to TRBJ1-2; perhaps TRBD1 as D (6 bases). Germline values: CDR1 SGHVS, CDR2 FQNEAQ. There are 14 residues in the CDR3. V was clipped by 8 bases and J by 8 bases, with 21 bases between them. CDR3 amino acids: CASGFFGGAGGYTF. CDR3 bases: TGTGCCAGCGGTTTCTTCGGGGGGGCGGGAGGCTACACCTTC.

This sequence joins TRBV6-2 or TRBV6-3 and TRBJ1-2; D possibly corresponds to TRBD1 (5 bases). This CDR3 comprises 12 residues. The V gene lost 5 bases and the J gene lost 13 bases, with 17 bases spanning the gap. The germline CDR1 and CDR2 sequences are MNHEY and SVGEGT. This CDR3 is CASSKRDAGGTF. CDR3 sequence (DNA): TGTGCCAGCAGTAAACGGGACGCCGGTGGCACCTTC.

This clonotype was recorded at least ten times. V and J are TRBV24-1 and TRBJ2-5; 10 bases map to TRBD1. V lost 0 bases and J lost 4; bases outside the gene matches: 4. This CDR3 has 16 amino acids. Germline V CDR1 and CDR2: KGHDR, SFDVKD. In DNA, the CDR3 is TGTGCCACCAGTGATTTGGGGACAGGGGAAAGAGAGACCCAGTACTTC. This gives the protein CATSDLGTGERETQYF.

This clonotype was observed at least ten times. The rearrangement joins TRBV6-1 to TRBJ2-5; TRBD2 agrees at 11 bases. The trim removed 6 bases at V and 2 bases at J, leaving 14 bases unmatched. This CDR3 has 18 residues. In germline, CDR1 is MNHNS, CDR2 SASEGT. The CDR3 DNA is TGTGCCAGCAGCCAAAAGGGGCCCCGGACTAGCGGGCAAGAGACCCAGTACTTC. Translation: CASSQKGPRTSGQETQYF.

In this sample, this clonotype turned up many times. This rearrangement joins TRBV5-1 to TRBJ2-5; 8 bases map to TRBD2. Germline V gene data show CDR1 as SGHRS and CDR2 as YFSETQ. The CDR3 consists of 15 residues. J was trimmed by 4 bases and V by 2 bases; bases with no gene match: 7. The CDR3 protein is CASSFGSGVGETQYF. CDR3 nucleotide sequence: TGCGCCAGCAGCTTCGGTAGCGGGGTAGGAGAGACCCAGTACTTC.

This clonotype was found many times. The chain uses TRBV4-2 and TRBJ1-2; a weak D match, TRBD1 (5 bases). With 2 bases removed from V and 8 bases from J, the gap between germline ends came to 12 bases. Germline V gives CDR1 LGHNA, CDR2 YNFKEQ. The CDR3 is made up of 13 amino acids. CDR3 nucleotides: TGTGCCAGCAGCCAAAATCTCAGGGACGGCTACACCTTC. This sequence encodes CASSQNLRDGYTF.

In this sample, this clonotype turned up a few times. The CDR3 protein is CASSLWGGGNTEAFF. CDR3 sequence (DNA): TGTGCCAGCAGTTTATGGGGGGGAGGGAACACTGAAGCTTTCTTT. V usage is TRBV28 and J usage is TRBJ1-1; tentative D call: TRBD1 (5 bases). Germline-derived CDR1 and CDR2 are MDHEN and SYDVKM. The CDR3 has 15 residues. Trimming took 0 bases from V and 1 from J, leaving 9 bases between them.

This clonotype was detected ten times or more. The chain joins TRBV24-1 to TRBJ1-2, with TRBD1 identical over 7 bases. Germline CDR1 reads KGHDR; CDR2 reads SFDVKD. This CDR3 spans 15 amino acids. The V gene end was trimmed by 4 bases and the J gene end by 7 bases; junction bases not matched to a gene: 11. CDR3 nucleotide sequence: TGTGCCACCAGTGACCGGAGACAGGGCGAGGTTGGCTACACCTTC. Translating gives CATSDRRQGEVGYTF.

This clonotype was detected many times. The chain has TRBV6-2 or TRBV6-3 and TRBJ1-2, with D tentatively TRBD1 (6 bases). CDR1 and CDR2 from the germline V gene are MNHEY and SVGEGT. With 8 bases removed from V and 4 bases from J, the gap between germline ends came to 14 bases. The CDR3 totals 13 residues. CDR3 sequence: CASEIQGGYGYTF. The CDR3 DNA reads TGTGCCAGCGAGATACAGGGAGGCTATGGCTACACCTTC.

This clonotype has at least ten counts. The chain combines TRBV20-1 with TRBJ2-7; no firm D call. V lost 5 bases and J 1 base, leaving 9 bases between the germline ends. Germline CDR1 is DFQATT and CDR2 is SNEGSKA (reference sequence). CDR3 length equals 12 residues. CDR3 in amino acids: CSAPDGSYEQYF. CDR3 in DNA: TGCAGTGCTCCGGACGGATCCTACGAGCAGTACTTC.

This clonotype was detected many times. V is TRBV28 and J is TRBJ2-7; a weak D match, TRBD1 (7 bases). Trimming removed 6 bases at V and 4 bases at J, with 10 bases between. Germline assignment: CDR1 MDHEN and CDR2 SYDVKM. CDR3 size: 12 residues. CDR3 region: CASSSGGYEQYF. CDR3 coding DNA: TGTGCCAGCAGCTCAGGGGGGTACGAGCAGTACTTC.

In this sample, this clonotype turned up many times. The rearrangement uses TRBV7-9 and TRBJ1-2; 8 nucleotides align to TRBD1. CDR1 and CDR2 from the germline V gene are SEHNR and FQNEAQ (reference sequence). The CDR3 runs to 14 residues. V was clipped by 4 bases and J by 4 bases; unmatched bases: 5. CDR3 protein: CASSSGQGIYGYTF. CDR3 nucleotide sequence: TGTGCCAGCAGCTCCGGACAGGGAATCTATGGCTACACCTTC.